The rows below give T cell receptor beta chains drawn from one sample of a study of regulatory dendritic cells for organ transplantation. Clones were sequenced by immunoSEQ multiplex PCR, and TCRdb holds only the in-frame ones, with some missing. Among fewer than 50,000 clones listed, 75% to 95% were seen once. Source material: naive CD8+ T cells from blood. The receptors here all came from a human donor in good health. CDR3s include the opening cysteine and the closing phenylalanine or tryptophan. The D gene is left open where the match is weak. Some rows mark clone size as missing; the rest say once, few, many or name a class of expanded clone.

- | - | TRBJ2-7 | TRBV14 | TGTGCCAGCAGCCACAATCCCAACTACGAGCAGTACTTC | CASSHNPNYEQYF
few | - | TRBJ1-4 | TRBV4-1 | TGCGCCAGCAGCCAAGATTCGAAGAGAGTAGAAAAACTGTTTTTT | CASSQDSKRVEKLFF
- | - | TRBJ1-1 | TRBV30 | TGTGCCTGGAACAGATTGGGGAGACGTGAAGCTTTCTTT | CAWNRLGRREAFF
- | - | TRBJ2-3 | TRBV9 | TGTGCCAGCAGCAGGGGTGAAGATACGCAGTATTTT | CASSRGEDTQYF
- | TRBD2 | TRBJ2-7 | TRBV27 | TGTGCCAGCAGCGAAGGGACTAGCGGGCGGAACGAGCAGTACTTC | CASSEGTSGRNEQYF
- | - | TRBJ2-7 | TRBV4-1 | TGCGCCAGCAGCCACTTACCGGGACCCAACGCCTACGAGCAGTACTTC | CASSHLPGPNAYEQYF
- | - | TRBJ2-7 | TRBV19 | TGTGCCAGTAGTGCCGCAGGAGCCTACGAGCAGTACTTC | CASSAAGAYEQYF
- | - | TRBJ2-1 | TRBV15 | TGTGCCACAGGGGGCGGGAGTGACTACAATGAGCAGTTCTTC | CATGGGSDYNEQFF
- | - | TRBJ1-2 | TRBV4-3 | TGCGCCAGCAGCCAAGGGGTCGATCGGAACTATGGCTACACCTTC | CASSQGVDRNYGYTF
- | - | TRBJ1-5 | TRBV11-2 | TGTGCCAGCAGCTTAGGGGACGGTTACAATCAGCCCCAGCATTTT | CASSLGDGYNQPQHF
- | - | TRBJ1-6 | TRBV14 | TGTGCCAGCAGCCCCTCAGGGTATTCACCCCTCCACTTT | CASSPSGYSPLHF
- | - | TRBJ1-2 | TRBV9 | TGTGCCAGCGGAAGGCCGATTATCTTC | CASGRPIIF
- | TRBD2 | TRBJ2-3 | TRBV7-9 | TGTGCCAGCAGCCTACGGGGGGGTGGCACAGATACGCAGTATTTT | CASSLRGGGTDTQYF
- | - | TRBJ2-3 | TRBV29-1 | TGCAGCGTCCGTGTTATGGAGCGGGGCACAGATACGCAGTATTTT | CSVRVMERGTDTQYF
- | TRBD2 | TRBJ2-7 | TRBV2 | TGTGCCAGCAGTGATCTACTAGCGGGAGCGTCATACGAGCAGTACTTC | CASSDLLAGASYEQYF
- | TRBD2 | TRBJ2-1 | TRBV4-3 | TGCGCCAGCAGCCAGGCTACGCCGGGACTAGCGGGAGATGAGCAGTTCTTC | CASSQATPGLAGDEQFF
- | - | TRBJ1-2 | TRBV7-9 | TGTGCCAGCAGCTCTGAGGGAAACCTACGCTATGGCTACACCTTC | CASSSEGNLRYGYTF
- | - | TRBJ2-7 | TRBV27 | TGTGCCAGCAGCTTAGTCGCACGAAACTACGAGCAGTACTTC | CASSLVARNYEQYF
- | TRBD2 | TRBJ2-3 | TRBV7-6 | TGTGCCAGCAGCTTTAGGCTAGCGGGGGCTGGCACAGATACGCAGTATTTT | CASSFRLAGAGTDTQYF
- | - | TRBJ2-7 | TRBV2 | TGTGCCAGCACCGAAGGGGAGGAGGTTTTCCTCAACTTC | CASTEGEEVFLNF
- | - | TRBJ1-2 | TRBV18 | TGTGCCAGCTCACCAACGGATTTTAACTATGGCTACACCTTC | CASSPTDFNYGYTF
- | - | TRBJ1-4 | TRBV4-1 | TGCGCCAGCAGCCCCCTCTGGGGTGGAACTAATGAAAAACTGTTTTTT | CASSPLWGGTNEKLFF
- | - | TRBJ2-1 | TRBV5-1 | TGCGCCAGCAGCCCCAGGGTCGATTCCTACAATGAGCAGTTCTTC | CASSPRVDSYNEQFF
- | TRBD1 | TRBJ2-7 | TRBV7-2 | TGTGCCAGCAGCCCATTCGTCGGGACAGGGGAGGACGAGCAGTACTTC | CASSPFVGTGEDEQYF
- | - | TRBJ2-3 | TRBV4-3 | TGCGCCAGCAGCCAAGACCCCTCTGTCGGGAGCCAGTTCACAGATACGCAGTATTTT | CASSQDPSVGSQFTDTQYF
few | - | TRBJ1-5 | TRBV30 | TGTGCCTGGAGTGTAGGAGTAACAGGACAGCCCCAGCATTTT | CAWSVGVTGQPQHF
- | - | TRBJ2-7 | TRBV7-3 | TGTGCCAGCAGCCACCCAGCAGGAGGAGAGCAGTACTTC | CASSHPAGGEQYF
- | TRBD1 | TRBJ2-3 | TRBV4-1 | TGCGCCAGCAGCCAAGATGAGGGGGCGCCAGATACGCAGTATTTT | CASSQDEGAPDTQYF
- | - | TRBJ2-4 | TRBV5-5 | TGTGCCAGCAGCTTGAGAGCCAGGGATCACATTCAGTACTTC | CASSLRARDHIQYF
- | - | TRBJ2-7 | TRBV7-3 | TGTGCCAGCAGCTTATATGGCGGAAACTACGAGCAGTACTTC | CASSLYGGNYEQYF
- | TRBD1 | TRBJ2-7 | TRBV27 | TGTGCCAGCGGACACAGGGGAACTCGTTACGAGCAGTACTTC | CASGHRGTRYEQYF
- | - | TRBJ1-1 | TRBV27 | TGTGCCAGCAGCAGTTTTGGGCTAGGGACTGAAGCTTTCTTT | CASSSFGLGTEAFF
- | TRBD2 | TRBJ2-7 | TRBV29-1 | TGCAGCGTTGAAGATGGCACTAGCGGGCTATACGAGCAGTACTTC | CSVEDGTSGLYEQYF
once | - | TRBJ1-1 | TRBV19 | TGTGCCAGTAGTTTCAGGGCGGGAGCCTCTGAAGCTTTCTTT | CASSFRAGASEAFF
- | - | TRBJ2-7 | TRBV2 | TGTGCCAGCACCGAAAACAGCTACGAGCAGTACTTC | CASTENSYEQYF
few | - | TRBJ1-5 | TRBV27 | TGTGCCAGCAGTTTATTTTGGGGGCAGCCCCAGCATTTT | CASSLFWGQPQHF
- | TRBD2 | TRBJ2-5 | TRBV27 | TGTGCCAGCAGTTTCGCCCCTAGCGGGACCCCCAAAGAGACCCAGTACTTC | CASSFAPSGTPKETQYF
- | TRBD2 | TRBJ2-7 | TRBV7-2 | TGTGCCAGCGCAGCGGGGGAAACCTACGAGCAGTACTTC | CASAAGETYEQYF
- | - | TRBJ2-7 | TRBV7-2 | TGTGCCAGCAGCTCAGTGACAGGCAAATACTACGAGCAGTACTTC | CASSSVTGKYYEQYF
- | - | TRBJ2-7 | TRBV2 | TGTGCCAGCAGGGGGAACCCCTACGAGCAGTACTTC | CASRGNPYEQYF
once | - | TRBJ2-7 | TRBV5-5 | TGTGCCAGCAGCGACCCGCCGGCGGGCTACGAGCAGTACTTC | CASSDPPAGYEQYF
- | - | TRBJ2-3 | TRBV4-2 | TGTGCCAGCAGCCAAGTAGCTGATCTCACAGATACGCAGTATTTT | CASSQVADLTDTQYF
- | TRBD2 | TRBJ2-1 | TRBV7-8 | TGTGCCAGCAGCCCGGGACTAGTTACCTACAATGAGCAGTTCTTC | CASSPGLVTYNEQFF
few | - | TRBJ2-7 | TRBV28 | TGTGCCAGCAGCCTGGGACGGATCTACGAGCAGTACTTC | CASSLGRIYEQYF
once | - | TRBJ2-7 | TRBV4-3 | TGCGCCAGCAGCCAAGATGGCTCGTCTTCATCCTACGAGCAGTACTTC | CASSQDGSSSSYEQYF
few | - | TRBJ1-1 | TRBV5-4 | TGTGCCAGCAGCGGTGACAGGTCTGTTGTTGAAGCTTTCTTT | CASSGDRSVVEAFF
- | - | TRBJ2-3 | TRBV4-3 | TGCGCCAGCAGCCAAGATCTGGAGGCTTCTAGCACAGATACGCAGTATTTT | CASSQDLEASSTDTQYF
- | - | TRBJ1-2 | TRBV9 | TGTGCCAGCATCAGTGGGAGGAGGGCCACCTTC | CASISGRRATF
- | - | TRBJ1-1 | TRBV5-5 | TGTGCCAGCAGCTTGGCACAGGTGAACACTGAAGCTTTCTTT | CASSLAQVNTEAFF